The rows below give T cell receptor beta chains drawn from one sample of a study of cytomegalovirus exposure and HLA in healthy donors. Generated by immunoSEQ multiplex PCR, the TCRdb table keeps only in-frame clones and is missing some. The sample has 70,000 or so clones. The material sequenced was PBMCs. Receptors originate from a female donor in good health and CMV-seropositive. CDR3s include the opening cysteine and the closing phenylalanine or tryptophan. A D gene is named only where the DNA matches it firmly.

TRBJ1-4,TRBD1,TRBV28,CASSPPGQGRGWGKLFF,TGTGCCAGCAGTCCTCCGGGACAGGGTCGGGGCTGGGGAAAACTGTTTTTT
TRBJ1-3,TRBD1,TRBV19,CASSRSDRGSGNTIYF,TGTGCCAGTAGCCGAAGCGACAGGGGATCGGGAAACACCATATATTTT
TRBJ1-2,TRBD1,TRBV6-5,CASSEAQGGGYTF,TGTGCCAGCAGTGAGGCCCAGGGGGGTGGCTACACCTTC
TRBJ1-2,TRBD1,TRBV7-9,CASSKQGDPLYGYTF,TGTGCCAGCAGTAAACAGGGGGACCCCCTCTATGGCTACACCTTC
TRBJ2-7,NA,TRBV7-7,CASSPSTVNYEQYF,TGTGCCAGCAGTCCCTCGACAGTAAACTACGAGCAGTACTTC
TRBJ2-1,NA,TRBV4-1,CASSPSPGGYEQFF,TGCGCCAGCAGCCCCTCCCCGGGGGGCTATGAGCAGTTCTTC
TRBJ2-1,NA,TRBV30,CAWTYNNEQFF,TGTGCCTGGACATACAACAATGAGCAGTTCTTC
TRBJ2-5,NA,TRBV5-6,CASSSDFQETQYF,TGTGCCAGCAGCTCGGACTTCCAAGAGACCCAGTACTTC
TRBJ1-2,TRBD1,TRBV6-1,CASSQTGTGYGYTF,TGTGCCAGCAGTCAAACTGGGACAGGCTATGGCTACACCTTC
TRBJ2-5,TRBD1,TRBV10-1,CASSEGYRDRGSGETQYF,TGCGCCAGCAGTGAGGGATACCGGGACAGGGGCTCGGGGGAGACCCAGTACTTC
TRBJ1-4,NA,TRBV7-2,CASSSSTNEKLFF,TGTGCCAGCAGCTCCTCAACTAATGAAAAACTGTTTTTT
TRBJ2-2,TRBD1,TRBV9,CASSTGQGVTGELFF,TGTGCCAGCAGCACGGGACAGGGAGTCACCGGGGAGCTGTTTTTT
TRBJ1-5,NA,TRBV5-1,CASSLGEGQPQHF,TGCGCCAGCAGCCTCGGTGAGGGCCAGCCCCAGCATTTT
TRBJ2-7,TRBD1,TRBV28,CASSPTGQGYEQYF,TGTGCCAGCAGTCCGACGGGACAGGGTTACGAGCAGTACTTC
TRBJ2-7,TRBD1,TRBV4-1,CASSRGQGTGEQYF,TGCGCCAGCAGCCGGGGACAGGGGACGGGCGAGCAGTACTTC
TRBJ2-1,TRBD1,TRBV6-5,CASRTGGPYNEQFF,TGTGCCAGCAGGACAGGGGGCCCCTACAATGAGCAGTTCTTC
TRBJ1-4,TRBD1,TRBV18,CASSPRTGPNEKLFF,TGTGCCAGCTCACCTCGGACAGGGCCAAATGAAAAACTGTTTTTT
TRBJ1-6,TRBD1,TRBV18,CASSPTGTGGSPLHF,TGTGCCAGCTCACCGACCGGGACAGGGGGATCACCCCTCCACTTT
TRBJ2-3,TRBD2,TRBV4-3,CASSQAGGTDTQYF,TGCGCCAGCAGCCAAGCGGGAGGGACAGATACGCAGTATTTT
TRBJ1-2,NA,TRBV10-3,CAISGSNYGYTF,TGTGCCATCAGCGGGTCTAACTATGGCTACACCTTC
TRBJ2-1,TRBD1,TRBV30,CAWLDRGLYNEQFF,TGTGCCTGGCTGGACAGGGGGCTCTACAATGAGCAGTTCTTC
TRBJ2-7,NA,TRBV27,CASSPLTGSYEQYF,TGTGCCAGCAGTCCACTCACGGGCTCCTACGAGCAGTACTTC
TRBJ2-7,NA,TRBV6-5,CASSYTTGPYEQYF,TGTGCCAGCAGTTACACTACCGGTCCCTACGAGCAGTACTTC
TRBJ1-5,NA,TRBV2,CASSERAGNQPQHF,TGTGCCAGCAGTGAGAGGGCAGGCAATCAGCCCCAGCATTTT